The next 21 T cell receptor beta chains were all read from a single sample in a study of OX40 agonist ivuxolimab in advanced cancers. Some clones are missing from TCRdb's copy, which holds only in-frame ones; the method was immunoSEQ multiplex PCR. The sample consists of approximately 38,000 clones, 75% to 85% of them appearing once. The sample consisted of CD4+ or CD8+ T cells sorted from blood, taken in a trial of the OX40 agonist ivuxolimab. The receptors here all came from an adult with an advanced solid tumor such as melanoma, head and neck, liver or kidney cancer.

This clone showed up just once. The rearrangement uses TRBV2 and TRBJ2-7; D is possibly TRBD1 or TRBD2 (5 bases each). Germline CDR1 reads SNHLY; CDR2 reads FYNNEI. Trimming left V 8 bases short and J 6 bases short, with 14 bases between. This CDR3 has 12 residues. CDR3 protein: CASGRDPLEQYF. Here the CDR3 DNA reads TGTGCCAGCGGTCGGGACCCCCTCGAGCAGTACTTC. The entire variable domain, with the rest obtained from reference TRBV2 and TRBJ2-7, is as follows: EPEVTQTPSHQVTQMGQEVILRCVPISNHLYFYWYRQILGQKVEFLVSFYNNEISEKSEIFDDQFSVERPDGSNFTLKIRSTKLEDSAMYFCASGRDPLEQYFGPGTRLTVT.

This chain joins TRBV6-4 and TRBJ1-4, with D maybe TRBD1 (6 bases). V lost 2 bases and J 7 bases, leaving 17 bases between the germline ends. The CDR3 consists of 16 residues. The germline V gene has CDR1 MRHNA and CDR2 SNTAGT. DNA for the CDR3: TGTGCCAGCAGTGACGCGAGGGGACACACGGCTGAAAAACTGTTTTTT. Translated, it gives CASSDARGHTAEKLFF.

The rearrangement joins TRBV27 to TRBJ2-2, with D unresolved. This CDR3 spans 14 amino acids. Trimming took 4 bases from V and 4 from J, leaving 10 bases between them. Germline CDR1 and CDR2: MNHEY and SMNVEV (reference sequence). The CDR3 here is CASSYHELTGELFF. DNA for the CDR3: TGTGCCAGCAGTTACCACGAACTCACCGGGGAGCTGTTTTTT.

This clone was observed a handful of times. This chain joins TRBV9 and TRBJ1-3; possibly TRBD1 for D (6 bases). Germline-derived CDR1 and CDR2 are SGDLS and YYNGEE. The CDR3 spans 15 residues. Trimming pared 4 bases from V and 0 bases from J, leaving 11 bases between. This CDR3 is CASSIGQSSGNTIYF. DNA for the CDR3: TGTGCCAGCAGCATCGGACAGTCCTCTGGAAACACCATATATTTT.

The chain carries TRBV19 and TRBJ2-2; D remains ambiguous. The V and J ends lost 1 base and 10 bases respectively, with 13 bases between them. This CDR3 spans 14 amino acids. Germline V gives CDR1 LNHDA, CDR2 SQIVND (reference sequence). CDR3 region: CASSIGGGPEELFF. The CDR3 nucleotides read TGTGCCAGTAGTATAGGGGGTGGGCCGGAGGAGCTGTTTTTT.

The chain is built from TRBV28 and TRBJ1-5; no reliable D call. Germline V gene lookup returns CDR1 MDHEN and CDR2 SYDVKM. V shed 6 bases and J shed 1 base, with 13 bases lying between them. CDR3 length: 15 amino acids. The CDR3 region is CASSLLIGSNQPQHF. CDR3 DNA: TGTGCCAGCAGCCTATTAATCGGAAGCAATCAGCCCCAGCATTTT.

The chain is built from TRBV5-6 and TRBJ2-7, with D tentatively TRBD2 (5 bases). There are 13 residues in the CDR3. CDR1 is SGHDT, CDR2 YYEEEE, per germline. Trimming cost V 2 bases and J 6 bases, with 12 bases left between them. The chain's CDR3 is CASSLSEGGEQYF. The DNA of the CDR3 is TGTGCCAGCAGCTTAAGCGAGGGTGGCGAGCAGTACTTC.

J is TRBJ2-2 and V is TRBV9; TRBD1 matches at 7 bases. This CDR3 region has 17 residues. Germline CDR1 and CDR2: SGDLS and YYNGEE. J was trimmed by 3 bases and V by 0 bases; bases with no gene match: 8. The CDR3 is CASSVVEGALDTGELFF. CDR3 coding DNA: TGTGCCAGCAGCGTAGTCGAGGGGGCGCTAGACACCGGGGAGCTGTTTTTT. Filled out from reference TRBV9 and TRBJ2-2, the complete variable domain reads DSGVTQTPKHLITATGQRVTLRCSPRSGDLSVYWYQQSLDQGLQFLIQYYNGEERAKGNILERFSAQQFPDLHSELNLSSLELGDSALYFCASSVVEGALDTGELFFGEGSRLTVL.

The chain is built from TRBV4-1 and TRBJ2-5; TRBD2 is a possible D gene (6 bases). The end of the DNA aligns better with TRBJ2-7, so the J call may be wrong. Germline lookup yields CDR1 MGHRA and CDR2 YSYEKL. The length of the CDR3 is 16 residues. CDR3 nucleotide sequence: TGCGCCAGCAGCCAAGAAGGCGGGATAGTGAAGGACGAGCAGTACTTC. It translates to CASSQEGGIVKDEQYF.

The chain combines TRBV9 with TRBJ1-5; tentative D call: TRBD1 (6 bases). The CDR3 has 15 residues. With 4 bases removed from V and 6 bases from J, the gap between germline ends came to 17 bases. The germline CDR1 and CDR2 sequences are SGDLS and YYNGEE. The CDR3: CASSPTGTPGQPQHF. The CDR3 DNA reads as TGTGCCAGCAGCCCGACAGGCACTCCCGGTCAGCCCCAGCATTTT.

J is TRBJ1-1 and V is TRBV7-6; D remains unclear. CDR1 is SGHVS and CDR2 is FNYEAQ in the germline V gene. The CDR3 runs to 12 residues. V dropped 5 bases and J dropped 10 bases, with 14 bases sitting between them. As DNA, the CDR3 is TGTGCCAGCAGCCCACGAGGGTCTACAGCTTTCTTT. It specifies CASSPRGSTAFF.

Here the CDR3 reads CASSLGQQYEQYF. The CDR3 DNA reads TGTGCCAGCAGCCTCGGACAGCAGTACGAGCAGTACTTC. The gene calls are TRBV6-1 and TRBJ2-7, with D perhaps matching TRBD1 (6 bases). Germline loops: CDR1 MNHNS, CDR2 SASEGT. V lost 6 bases to trimming and J lost 4 bases, with 13 bases between them. The CDR3 is made up of 13 amino acids.

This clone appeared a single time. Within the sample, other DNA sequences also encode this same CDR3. CDR3 sequence (DNA): TGCGCCAGCAGCTTGGTAGGGGGTTCGAACACTGAAGCTTTCTTT. Translation: CASSLVGGSNTEAFF. The chain uses TRBV5-1 and TRBJ1-1; TRBD1 might be the D (6 bases). Germline CDR1 is SGHRS and CDR2 is YFSETQ. The germline V and J ends were trimmed by 0 bases and 1 base, with 10 bases remaining between them. The CDR3 runs 15 residues.

The CDR3, as DNA: TGTGCGAGTGAGGGGGCAGCTGGGGCCAACGTCCTGACTTTC. Residues: CASEGAAGANVLTF. The V and J genes are TRBV19 and TRBJ2-6; 7 positions agree with TRBD1. CDR1 LNHDA and CDR2 SQIVND come from the germline V gene (reference sequence). CDR3 length: 14 amino acids.

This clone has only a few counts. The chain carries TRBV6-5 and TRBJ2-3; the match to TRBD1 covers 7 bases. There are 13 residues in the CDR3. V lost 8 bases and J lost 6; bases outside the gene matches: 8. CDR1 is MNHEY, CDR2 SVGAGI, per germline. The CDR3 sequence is CASADREIDTQYF. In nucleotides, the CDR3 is TGTGCCAGCGCCGACAGGGAAATCGATACGCAGTATTTT.

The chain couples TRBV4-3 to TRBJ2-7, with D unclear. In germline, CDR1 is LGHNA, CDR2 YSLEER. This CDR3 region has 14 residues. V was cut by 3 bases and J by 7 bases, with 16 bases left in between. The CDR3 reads CASSHIGRNPEQYF. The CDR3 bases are TGCGCCAGCAGCCATATCGGGCGGAACCCTGAGCAGTACTTC.

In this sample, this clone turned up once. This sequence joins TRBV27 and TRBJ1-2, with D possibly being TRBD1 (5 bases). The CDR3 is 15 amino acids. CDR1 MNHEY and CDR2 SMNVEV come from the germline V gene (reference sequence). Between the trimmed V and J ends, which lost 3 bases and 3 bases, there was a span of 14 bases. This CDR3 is CASSFIGRAHYGYTF. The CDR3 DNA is TGTGCCAGCAGTTTTATAGGCAGGGCCCACTATGGCTACACCTTC.

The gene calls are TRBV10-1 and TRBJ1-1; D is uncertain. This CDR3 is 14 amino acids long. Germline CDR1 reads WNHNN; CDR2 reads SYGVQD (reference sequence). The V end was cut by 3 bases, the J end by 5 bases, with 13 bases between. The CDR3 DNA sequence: TGCGCCAGCAGTGAAGGTGGGTTGGGGACTGAAGCTTTCTTT. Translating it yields CASSEGGLGTEAFF.

CDR3 DNA sequence: TGTGCCAGCAGCGGGGGGACAGCCTACGAGCAGTACTTC. It codes for CASSGGTAYEQYF. The V call is TRBV9, the J call TRBJ2-7; 7 nucleotides agree with TRBD1. The CDR3 runs 13 residues. Germline CDR1 is SGDLS and CDR2 is YYNGEE. J lost 2 bases, V lost 3 bases, and 2 bases had no gene match. Supplemented by reference TRBV9 and TRBJ2-7, the full variable domain reads DSGVTQTPKHLITATGQRVTLRCSPRSGDLSVYWYQQSLDQGLQFLIQYYNGEERAKGNILERFSAQQFPDLHSELNLSSLELGDSALYFCASSGGTAYEQYFGPGTRLTVT.

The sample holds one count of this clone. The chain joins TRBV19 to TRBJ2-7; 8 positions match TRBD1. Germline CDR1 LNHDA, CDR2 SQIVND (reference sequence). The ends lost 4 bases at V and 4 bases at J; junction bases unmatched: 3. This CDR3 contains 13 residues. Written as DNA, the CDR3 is TGTGCCAGTAGTACCGGGACAGGTTACGAGCAGTACTTC. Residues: CASSTGTGYEQYF.

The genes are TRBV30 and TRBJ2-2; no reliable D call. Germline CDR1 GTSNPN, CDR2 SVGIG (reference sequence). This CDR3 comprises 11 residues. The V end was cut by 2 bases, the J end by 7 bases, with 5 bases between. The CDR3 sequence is CAWSIGGELFF. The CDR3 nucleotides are TGTGCCTGGAGTATAGGCGGGGAGCTGTTTTTT. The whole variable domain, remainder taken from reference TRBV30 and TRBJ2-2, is SQTIHQWPATLVQPVGSPLSLECTVEGTSNPNLYWYRQAAGRGLQLLFYSVGIGQISSEVPQNLSASRPQDRQFILSSKKLLLSDSGFYLCAWSIGGELFFGEGSRLTVL.